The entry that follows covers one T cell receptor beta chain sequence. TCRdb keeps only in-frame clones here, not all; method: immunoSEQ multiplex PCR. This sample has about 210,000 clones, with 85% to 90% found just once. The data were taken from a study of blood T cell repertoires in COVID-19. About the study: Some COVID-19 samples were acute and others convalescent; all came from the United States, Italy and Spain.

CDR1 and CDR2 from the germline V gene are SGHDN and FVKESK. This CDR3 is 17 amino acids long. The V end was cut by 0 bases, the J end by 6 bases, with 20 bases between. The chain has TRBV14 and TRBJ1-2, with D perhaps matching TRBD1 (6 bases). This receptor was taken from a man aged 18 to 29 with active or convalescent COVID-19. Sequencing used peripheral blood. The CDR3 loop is CASSQDRTSAQGHGYTF. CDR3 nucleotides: TGTGCCAGCAGCCAAGATCGGACGTCCGCACAGGGCCATGGCTACACCTTC.